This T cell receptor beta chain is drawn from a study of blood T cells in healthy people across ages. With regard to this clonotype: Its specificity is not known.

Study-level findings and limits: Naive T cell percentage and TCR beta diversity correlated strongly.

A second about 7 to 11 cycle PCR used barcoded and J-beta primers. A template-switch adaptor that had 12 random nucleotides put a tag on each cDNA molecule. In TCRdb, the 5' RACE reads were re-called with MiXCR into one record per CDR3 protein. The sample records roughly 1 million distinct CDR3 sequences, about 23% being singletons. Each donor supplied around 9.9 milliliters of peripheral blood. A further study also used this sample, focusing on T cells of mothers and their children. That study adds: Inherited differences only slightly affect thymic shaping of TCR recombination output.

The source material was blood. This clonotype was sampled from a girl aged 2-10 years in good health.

CDR3 sequence: CSAPGLAYEQYF. For the CDR3, the DNA is TGCAGTGCTCCGGGACTAGCGTACGAGCAGTACTTC. The J gene is TRBJ2-7, the V gene TRBV20-1, with 10 bases aligning to TRBD2. Trimming at V came to 5 bases and at J to 4 bases, leaving 2 bases not matched to a gene. This CDR3 has 12 amino acids. In germline, CDR1 is DFQATT, CDR2 SNEGSKA (reference sequence).